The rows below give T cell receptor beta chains drawn from one sample of a study of blood T cell repertoires in COVID-19. Some clones are missing from TCRdb's copy, which holds only in-frame ones; the method was immunoSEQ multiplex PCR. The table has 150,000 to 200,000 clones, over 90% seen once. Sequencing input: peripheral blood. These receptors originate from a woman aged 60-75 years with COVID-19, enrolled during active disease. Both conserved end residues are part of each CDR3. A D gene is named only where the DNA matches it firmly. Clone size is stated in some rows and not others, as once, few, many or a class when expanded.

v_gene: TRBV6-5
d_gene: -
abundance: -
j_gene: TRBJ1-1
CDR3aa: CASSPEGWVGETFF
CDR3nt: TGTGCCAGCTCCCCGGAGGGGTGGGTGGGCGAAACTTTCTTT

v_gene: TRBV19
d_gene: -
abundance: -
j_gene: TRBJ2-2
CDR3aa: CASSTTGELFF
CDR3nt: TGTGCCAGTAGTACAACCGGGGAGCTGTTTTTT

v_gene: TRBV11-2
d_gene: TRBD1
abundance: -
j_gene: TRBJ2-7
CDR3aa: CASSGPGQGPYEQYF
CDR3nt: TGTGCCAGCAGCGGCCCGGGACAGGGGCCCTACGAGCAGTACTTC

v_gene: TRBV6-2/TRBV6-3
d_gene: TRBD2
abundance: -
j_gene: TRBJ2-1
CDR3aa: CASSYSPMLAGESYNEQFF
CDR3nt: TGTGCCAGCAGTTACTCCCCGATGCTAGCGGGGGAATCCTACAATGAGCAGTTCTTC

v_gene: TRBV24-1
d_gene: TRBD2
abundance: -
j_gene: TRBJ2-3
CDR3aa: CATSDPSGGFTDTQYF
CDR3nt: TGTGCCACCAGTGATCCCAGCGGGGGGTTCACAGATACGCAGTATTTT

v_gene: TRBV6-5
d_gene: -
abundance: -
j_gene: TRBJ2-2
CDR3aa: CASRQGPANTGELFF
CDR3nt: TGTGCCAGCAGACAGGGACCCGCGAACACCGGGGAGCTGTTTTTT

v_gene: TRBV6-2/TRBV6-3
d_gene: -
abundance: -
j_gene: TRBJ1-4
CDR3aa: CASSYVSGYLSEKLFF
CDR3nt: TGTGCCAGCAGTTACGTATCGGGGTATTTAAGCGAAAAACTGTTTTTT

v_gene: TRBV13
d_gene: -
abundance: once
j_gene: TRBJ1-2
CDR3aa: CASRGGPTDRDTF
CDR3nt: TGTGCCAGTCGGGGGGGACCGACAGACCGCGACACCTTC

v_gene: TRBV15
d_gene: -
abundance: -
j_gene: TRBJ1-3
CDR3aa: CATSRGGHTSSGNTIYF
CDR3nt: TGTGCCACCAGCAGGGGGGGGCACACTAGCTCTGGAAACACCATATATTTT

v_gene: TRBV19
d_gene: -
abundance: -
j_gene: TRBJ1-1
CDR3aa: CASQPGQTNTEAFF
CDR3nt: TGTGCCAGTCAACCAGGACAGACTAACACTGAAGCTTTCTTT

v_gene: TRBV7-3
d_gene: TRBD1
abundance: -
j_gene: TRBJ1-1
CDR3aa: CASSTSGGDTEAFF
CDR3nt: TGTGCCAGCAGCACCTCAGGGGGAGACACTGAAGCTTTCTTT

v_gene: TRBV6-5
d_gene: TRBD1
abundance: -
j_gene: TRBJ1-1
CDR3aa: CASRKEGTGQAFF
CDR3nt: TGTGCCAGCAGGAAAGAGGGGACAGGGCAGGCTTTCTTT

v_gene: TRBV5-1
d_gene: -
abundance: -
j_gene: TRBJ1-5
CDR3aa: CASSTGPGEPQHF
CDR3nt: TGCGCCAGCTCGACAGGTCCCGGAGAGCCCCAGCATTTT

v_gene: TRBV25-1
d_gene: -
abundance: -
j_gene: TRBJ1-1
CDR3aa: CASSELGDTEAFF
CDR3nt: TGTGCCAGCAGTGAATTAGGGGATACTGAAGCTTTCTTT

v_gene: TRBV9
d_gene: -
abundance: -
j_gene: TRBJ2-5
CDR3aa: CASSVAGLGETQYF
CDR3nt: TGTGCCAGCAGCGTAGCAGGTCTGGGAGAGACCCAGTACTTC

v_gene: TRBV5-6
d_gene: -
abundance: few
j_gene: TRBJ2-7
CDR3aa: CASSSLSYEQYF
CDR3nt: TGTGCCAGCAGCTCGTTATCCTACGAGCAGTACTTC

v_gene: TRBV19
d_gene: -
abundance: -
j_gene: TRBJ1-6
CDR3aa: CASRTDRINSPLHF
CDR3nt: TGTGCCAGTAGAACCGACAGGATCAATTCACCCCTCCACTTT